This record concerns one TCR beta chain sequence. Its antigen is still unknown. The table came from immunoSEQ multiplex PCR; TCRdb's copy has only in-frame clones and leaves some out. Of approximately 83,000 clones in the sample, under 85% were seen once. The patients had HPV-negative, locally advanced oral cavity squamous cell carcinoma. Analysis of PBMCs was direct, with no culture step. The CDR3 totals 12 residues. Germline-derived CDR1 and CDR2 are SGHVS and FQNEAQ. V gave up 5 bases and J gave up 12 bases, with 16 bases separating them. This entry belongs to a study of neoadjuvant anti-PD-1 for oral cavity cancer. The overall study: Patients mostly received three to four biweekly nivolumab doses at 3 mg/kg before surgery. Study-level results: Treg/Th17 ratio rose with pretreatment blood and fell with post-treatment tumor TCRbeta clonality.

This chain joins TRBV7-8 and TRBJ1-2; D gene uncertain. The sample consisted of PBMCs, taken before nivolumab (anti-PD-1) treatment. The clonotype originates from a person between 40 and 85 years old with oral cavity squamous cell carcinoma. CDR3 sequence reads: CASSLQPGLNTF. The CDR3 DNA reads as TGTGCCAGCAGCCTACAACCGGGTCTGAACACCTTC.